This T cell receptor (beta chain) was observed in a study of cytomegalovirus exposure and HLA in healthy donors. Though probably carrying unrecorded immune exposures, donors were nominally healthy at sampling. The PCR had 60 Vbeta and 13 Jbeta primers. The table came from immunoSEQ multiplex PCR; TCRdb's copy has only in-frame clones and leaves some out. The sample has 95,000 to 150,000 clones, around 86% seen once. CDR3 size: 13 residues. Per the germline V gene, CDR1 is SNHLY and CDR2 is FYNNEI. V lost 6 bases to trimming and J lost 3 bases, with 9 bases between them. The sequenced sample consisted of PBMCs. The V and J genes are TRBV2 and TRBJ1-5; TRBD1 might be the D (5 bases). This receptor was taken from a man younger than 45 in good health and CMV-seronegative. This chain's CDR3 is CASSLTANQPQHF. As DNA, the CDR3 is TGTGCCAGCAGCTTGACAGCCAATCAGCCCCAGCATTTT.